Shown below are 14 T cell receptor beta chains from a single sample sequenced in a study of blood T cells in healthy people across ages. The use of a sample-barcoded 5' primer and a J-beta primer mix characterized a second PCR of roughly 6 to 11 cycles. MiXCR, run by TCRdb on the 5' RACE reads, gives a single entry per CDR3 protein. Of around 990,000 distinct CDR3 sequences listed, about 23% are singletons. The data also belong to a second study, concerning T cells of mothers and their children.

Source material: blood. The source of these receptors is a girl aged 2 to 10 in good health.

This clonotype was seen a few times. The CDR3 DNA reads TGTGCCAGCAGTTTTCAGACCGGGAGCGTGGAGACCCAGTACTTC. Residues: CASSFQTGSVETQYF. The V and J genes are TRBV28 and TRBJ2-5, with D possibly TRBD2 on 6 matching bases. The length of the CDR3 is 15 residues. Trimming stripped 3 bases from V and 5 bases from J, with 16 bases between. CDR1 and CDR2 from the germline V gene are MDHEN and SYDVKM.

This chain uses TRBV20-1 with TRBJ2-5; 7 bases agree with TRBD2. With 6 bases clipped from V and 4 bases from J, the junction kept 23 bases outside the gene matches. CDR3 size: 18 residues. Germline V gives CDR1 DFQATT, CDR2 SNEGSKA (reference sequence). CDR3 nucleotide sequence: TGCAGTGCCCAGAGAGGCATTTCGACTAGCAGAGGGTCAGAGACCCAGTACTTC. Translation gives CSAQRGISTSRGSETQYF.

This sequence joins TRBV11-2 and TRBJ2-5; D possibly uses TRBD1 or TRBD2 (5 bases each). The CDR3 is 14 residues long. Germline V gene data show CDR1 as SGHAT and CDR2 as FQNNGV. The V and J ends lost 1 base and 7 bases respectively, with 13 bases between them. The CDR3 DNA follows: TGTGCCAGCAGCTTAGTTGGGGGTGAAGGGACCCAGTACTTC. Its protein product is CASSLVGGEGTQYF. Complete variable domain (other parts from reference TRBV11-2 and TRBJ2-5): EAGVAQSPRYKIIEKRQSVAFWCNPISGHATLYWYQQILGQGPKLLIQFQNNGVVDDSQLPKDRFSAERLKGVDSTLKIQPAKLEDSAVYLCASSLVGGEGTQYFGPGTRLLVL.

The chain employs TRBV5-1 and TRBJ2-1, with D possibly TRBD1 on 5 matching bases. CDR1 and CDR2 from the germline V gene are SGHRS and YFSETQ. CDR3 length: 13 amino acids. V gave up 2 bases and J gave up 5 bases, with 8 bases separating them. CDR3: CASSFDSDNEQFF. The CDR3 DNA is TGCGCCAGCAGCTTTGACAGCGACAATGAGCAGTTCTTC.

The chain carries TRBV20-1 and TRBJ1-1; D remains unclear. Germline-derived CDR1 and CDR2 are DFQATT and SNEGSKA (reference sequence). The CDR3 totals 15 residues. V gave up 0 bases and J gave up 5 bases, with 16 bases separating them. The CDR3 sequence: CSARDQRWGRTEAFF. The CDR3 DNA sequence: TGCAGTGCTAGAGATCAAAGGTGGGGAAGAACTGAAGCTTTCTTT.

This clonotype has more than one count but fewer than ten. The chain has TRBV2 and TRBJ1-6; no clear D gene. The CDR3 runs to 16 residues. Trimming cost V 6 bases and J 7 bases, with 19 bases left between them. The germline V gene encodes CDR1 SNHLY and CDR2 FYNNEI. The CDR3 DNA sequence: TGTGCCAGCAGCCCCCTCGACCAAAGATTAAATTCACCCCTCCACTTT. Its protein product is CASSPLDQRLNSPLHF.

This chain links TRBV2 with TRBJ1-1, with D hard to call. Trimming took 7 bases from V and 1 from J, leaving 10 bases between them. CDR1 is SNHLY and CDR2 is FYNNEI in the germline V gene. CDR3 length equals 13 residues. The CDR3 is CASKIDTNTEAFF. The CDR3 DNA follows: TGTGCCAGCAAGATAGACACGAACACTGAAGCTTTCTTT.

The rearrangement uses TRBV12-3 or TRBV12-4 and TRBJ1-4; 8 nucleotides align to TRBD1. This CDR3 spans 13 amino acids. The V segment lost 6 bases and the J segment 10 bases; nucleotides outside the gene matches: 7. The CDR3 sequence is CASRSTGARKLFF. The CDR3 region has the DNA TGTGCCAGCAGGTCGACAGGGGCGCGAAAACTGTTTTTT.

This clonotype was counted only a few times. CDR3 residues: CASNNTGELFF. The CDR3 bases are TGTGCCAGCAATAACACCGGGGAGCTGTTTTTT. This chain links TRBV6-2 or TRBV6-3 with TRBJ2-2; D is unresolved. V lost 7 bases, J lost 2 bases, and 2 bases lay in between. CDR1 is MNHEY, CDR2 SVGEGT, per germline. This CDR3 has 11 residues.

This clonotype occurred a few times. V gene TRBV6-5 combines with J gene TRBJ1-2; 7 bases agree with TRBD1. The V and J ends lost 5 bases and 2 bases, in that order; junction bases with no gene match: 5. In germline, CDR1 is MNHEY, CDR2 SVGAGI. The CDR3 is made up of 14 amino acids. The CDR3 bases are TGTGCCAGCAGTCGACAGGGATTGAACTATGGCTACACCTTC. It is translated as CASSRQGLNYGYTF.

This chain connects TRBV3-1 to TRBJ1-5, with D possibly matching TRBD1 (5 bases). V lost 0 bases, J lost 5 bases, and 11 bases lay in between. Germline loops: CDR1 LGHDT, CDR2 YNNKEL (reference sequence). The CDR3 length is 15 residues. CDR3 nucleotide sequence: TGTGCCAGCAGCCAAGATATAACGGGGCATCAGCCCCAGCATTTT. Translation: CASSQDITGHQPQHF.

The J gene is TRBJ2-5, the V gene TRBV20-1; D gene ambiguous. This CDR3 comprises 13 residues. The V gene's germline CDR1 is DFQATT and CDR2 SNEGSKA (reference sequence). V gave up 3 bases and J gave up 1 base, with 9 bases separating them. CDR3 residues: CSASDGPQETQYF. CDR3 DNA sequence: TGCAGTGCTAGTGATGGACCCCAAGAGACCCAGTACTTC.

This clonotype was seen a handful of times. The genes are TRBV5-5 and TRBJ2-5; tentatively, D is TRBD1 (6 bases). Trimming pared 3 bases from V and 2 bases from J, leaving 14 bases between. The CDR3 sequence is 15 residues long. The germline V gene encodes CDR1 SGHKS and CDR2 YYEKEE (reference sequence). CDR3: CASSSSWGQQETQYF. The CDR3 nucleotides read TGTGCCAGCAGCTCGTCCTGGGGGCAGCAAGAGACCCAGTACTTC.

This clonotype was seen only a few times. The V gene is TRBV12-3 or TRBV12-4, the J gene TRBJ2-5, with 7 positions matching TRBD1. The CDR3 runs to 14 residues. Unmatched junction bases numbered 8, after V lost 5 bases and J lost 5 bases. The CDR3 spells CASSLDRVKETQYF. CDR3 in DNA: TGTGCCAGCAGTCTCGACAGGGTAAAGGAGACCCAGTACTTC.